Following are 19 T cell receptor beta chains from one sample sequenced in a study of breast tumors, draining lymph nodes, adjacent tissues. Samples came from axillary lymph nodes draining the breast cancer. Each CDR3 protein gets one entry after TCRdb re-called the multiplex PCR reads with MiXCR. Of around 230,000 distinct CDR3 sequences listed, approximately 29% were seen once; the top ten hold roughly 1.3%. Material for sequencing was axillary lymph node tissue. All receptors come from a female donor with breast cancer. Some clones in this sample may be carry-over from other donors' samples.

V gene TRBV11-2 combines with J gene TRBJ2-5; 11 nucleotides align to TRBD2. Trimming took 1 base from V and 5 from J; bases not matched to a gene: 3. Germline CDR1 reads SGHAT; CDR2 reads FQNNGV. CDR3 length: 15 amino acids. CDR3 bases: TGTGCCAGCAGCTTAGCCCCTAGCGGGAGGGAGACCCAGTACTTC. It is translated as CASSLAPSGRETQYF.

The chain has TRBV3-1 and TRBJ2-5; D uncertain. Germline values: CDR1 LGHDT, CDR2 YNNKEL (reference sequence). V shed 2 bases and J shed 7 bases, with 8 bases lying between them. This CDR3 contains 12 residues. The CDR3 DNA reads TGTGCCAGCAGCCAAAGAGCCGGGACCCAGTACTTC. It yields the protein CASSQRAGTQYF.

About this clonotype: It may be a read error: a sequence one base away is much more abundant. V gene TRBV6-1 combines with J gene TRBJ2-1; perhaps TRBD1 as D (5 bases). Germline-derived CDR1 and CDR2 are MNHNS and SASEGT. The CDR3 has 13 amino acids. Trimming stripped 8 bases from V and 4 bases from J, with 12 bases between. CDR3 region: CASGRREYNEQFF. DNA of the CDR3: TGTGCCAGCGGGCGCAGGGAATACAATGAGCAGTTCTTC.

This clonotype was seen repeatedly, ten times or more. The V gene is TRBV19, the J gene TRBJ2-2; D is ambiguous. The CDR3 runs 12 residues. V was clipped by 3 bases and J by 7 bases, with 6 bases between them. CDR1 LNHDA and CDR2 SQIVND come from the germline V gene (reference sequence). As DNA, the CDR3 is TGTGCCAGTAGTATTGGGGTCGGGGAGCTGTTTTTT. This sequence encodes CASSIGVGELFF. Together with reference TRBV19 and TRBJ2-2, the CDR3 gives the full variable domain: DGGITQSPKYLFRKEGQNVTLSCEQNLNHDAMYWYRQDPGQGLRLIYYSQIVNDFQKGDIAEGYSVSREKKESFPLTVTSAQKNPTAFYLCASSIGVGELFFGEGSRLTVL.

This clonotype was seen at least ten times. The CDR3 here is CASSSYGNTIYF. As DNA, the CDR3 is TGTGCCAGCAGCTCATATGGAAACACCATATATTTT. The gene calls are TRBV7-2 and TRBJ1-3; no firm D call. The CDR3 is made up of 12 amino acids. With 4 bases removed from V and 3 bases from J, the gap between germline ends came to 4 bases. The germline CDR1 and CDR2 sequences are SGHTA and FQGNSA.

This clonotype was recorded at least ten times. This chain uses TRBV7-3 with TRBJ2-2; D might be TRBD2 (5 bases). Trimming took 8 bases from V and 2 from J, leaving 12 bases between them. The CDR3 consists of 14 residues. Germline V gives CDR1 SGHTA, CDR2 FQGTGA. The CDR3 nucleotides read TGTGCCAGCGCCCCCGGGATTAACACCGGGGAGCTGTTTTTT. It translates to CASAPGINTGELFF.

This clonotype was counted many times. The chain combines TRBV20-1 with TRBJ2-5; TRBD2 matches 14 bases. Germline V gene data show CDR1 as DFQATT and CDR2 as SNEGSKA (reference sequence). The V segment lost 6 bases and the J segment 2 bases; nucleotides outside the gene matches: 5. This CDR3 spans 15 amino acids. This CDR3 reads CSAPRLAGGQETQYF. In nucleotides, the CDR3 is TGCAGTGCGCCCAGACTAGCGGGAGGGCAAGAGACCCAGTACTTC.

This clonotype was observed at least ten times. The CDR3 spells CASNDPPKGEKLFF. As DNA, the CDR3 is TGTGCCAGCAATGACCCTCCTAAGGGTGAAAAACTGTTTTTT. This chain connects TRBV6-6 to TRBJ1-4; no definite D call. The CDR3 consists of 14 residues. Germline-derived CDR1 and CDR2 are MNHNY and SVGAGI (reference sequence). Trimming removed 7 bases at V and 7 bases at J, with 16 bases between.

On this clonotype itself: A read error may explain this, as a much larger clone is one base away. A read error is likely, as this CDR3 ends without the conserved phenylalanine or tryptophan. The chain is built from TRBV19 and TRBJ2-1; TRBD2 aligns across 15 bases. Germline-derived CDR1 and CDR2 are LNHDA and SQIVND (reference sequence). Losses at the gene ends were 5 bases for V and 8 bases for J; bases not matched to a gene: 7. The CDR3 loop spans 16 amino acids. CDR3 loop: CASSLTGTSGGHEQFS. The CDR3 coding sequence is TGTGCCAGTAGTCTGACCGGGACTAGCGGGGGGCATGAGCAGTTCTCC.

This rearrangement joins TRBV12-3 or TRBV12-4 to TRBJ1-4; 7 positions agree with TRBD1. J gave up 7 bases and V 6 bases, and 11 bases lay outside the gene matches. This CDR3 contains 15 residues. In nucleotides, the CDR3 is TGTGCCAGCAGACAGGGAGGGGGCTCGGGTGAAAAACTGTTTTTT. Its protein product is CASRQGGGSGEKLFF.

This clonotype was observed at least ten times. This chain uses TRBV15 with TRBJ2-2, with a weak D call TRBD1 (6 bases). CDR1 and CDR2 from the germline V gene are LNHNV and YYDKDF (reference sequence). The CDR3 is 14 amino acids. V was trimmed by 5 bases and J by 6 bases, leaving 13 bases between them. The CDR3 DNA is TGTGCCACCAGCGTAGCCAGGGGTCCCGGGGAGCTGTTTTTT. This codes for CATSVARGPGELFF.

Many counts were recorded for this clonotype. The CDR3, as DNA: TGTGCCAGCAGCTTAGCGGACTACTCCTACAATGAGCAGTTCTTC. This encodes CASSLADYSYNEQFF. The chain is built from TRBV11-2 and TRBJ2-1; tentative D call: TRBD2 (6 bases). V lost 1 base, J lost 0 bases, and 7 bases lay in between. CDR3 length: 15 amino acids. Germline CDR1 is SGHAT and CDR2 is FQNNGV.

This clonotype was seen repeatedly, ten times or more. The rearrangement uses TRBV7-9 and TRBJ1-5, with a weak D call TRBD1 (5 bases). Per the germline V gene, CDR1 is SEHNR and CDR2 is FQNEAQ (reference sequence). This CDR3 contains 12 residues. V was clipped by 4 bases and J by 7 bases, with 8 bases between them. The CDR3: CASSWGNQPQHF. DNA of the CDR3: TGTGCCAGCAGCTGGGGGAACCAGCCCCAGCATTTT.

This clonotype was seen many times. The chain has TRBV5-1 and TRBJ2-3, with D possibly TRBD2 on 6 matching bases. CDR1 and CDR2 (germline): SGHRS, YFSETQ. The CDR3 has 16 residues. The germline V and J ends were trimmed by 1 base and 0 bases, with 12 bases remaining between them. The CDR3 loop reads CASSLYREPSTDTQYF. The CDR3 DNA follows: TGCGCCAGCAGCTTGTATCGGGAGCCCAGCACAGATACGCAGTATTTT.

Turning to this clonotype: This may be a read error, as it is one base from a much larger clone. The V call is TRBV6-1, the J call TRBJ1-4; 7 nucleotides align to TRBD1. The CDR3 totals 14 residues. CDR1 is MNHNS, CDR2 SASEGT, per germline. The CDR3 DNA follows: TGTGCCACTTTCAGGGGGGGGGTTAATGAAAAACTGCTTTTT. It yields the protein CATFRGGVNEKLLF.

Ten or more counts support this clonotype. The chain employs TRBV4-1 and TRBJ2-1; D might be TRBD2 (6 bases). Germline V gives CDR1 MGHRA, CDR2 YSYEKL. V was shortened by 0 bases and J by 4 bases, with 16 bases between the two germline ends. The CDR3 runs to 17 residues. CDR3 in amino acids: CASSQEGRRDSYNEQFF. The CDR3 region has the DNA TGCGCCAGCAGCCAAGAAGGAAGGCGGGATAGTTACAATGAGCAGTTCTTC.

This clonotype was seen many times. J is TRBJ2-1 and V is TRBV5-1, with D tentatively TRBD2 (6 bases). Germline CDR1 is SGHRS and CDR2 is YFSETQ. This CDR3 region has 15 residues. Trimming removed 4 bases at V and 7 bases at J, with 18 bases between. This CDR3 reads CASSRTGERRNEQFF. The CDR3 region has the DNA TGCGCCAGCAGCCGGACGGGGGAAAGGAGGAATGAGCAGTTCTTC. The whole variable domain, remainder taken from reference TRBV5-1 and TRBJ2-1, is KAGVTQTPRYLIKTRGQQVTLSCSPISGHRSVSWYQQTPGQGLQFLFEYFSETQRNKGNFPGRFSGRQFSNSRSEMNVSTLELGDSALYLCASSRTGERRNEQFFGPGTRLTVL.

This clonotype was observed many times. The chain links TRBV5-6 to TRBJ1-2; D gene ambiguous. V gave up 1 base and J gave up 4 bases, with 20 bases separating them. Per the germline V gene, CDR1 is SGHDT and CDR2 is YYEEEE. CDR3 size: 17 residues. CDR3 amino acids: CASSLWYSGTSGYGYTF. CDR3 nucleotides: TGTGCCAGCAGCTTGTGGTATTCGGGAACCTCTGGCTATGGCTACACCTTC.

Worth noting for this clonotype: An end of the junction does not agree with germline; a read error may underlie this. The chain links TRBV29-1 to TRBJ2-1, with 14 bases identical to TRBD2. Germline CDR1 and CDR2: SQVTM and ANQGSEA. The CDR3 length is 14 residues. CDR3 loop: CGVAGTSGSDEQFF. CDR3 sequence (DNA): TGCGGCGTTGCCGGGACTAGCGGGAGCGATGAGCAGTTCTTC.